Listed here are 13 T cell receptor beta chains from one sample, sequenced in a study of blood T cell repertoires in COVID-19. Libraries were prepared by immunoSEQ multiplex PCR; TCRdb keeps only in-frame clonotypes and omits some of them. Here the sample spans roughly 300,000 clones, approximately 87% being singletons. Sequencing was carried out using peripheral blood. These receptors came from a woman aged 45-60 years who had recovered from COVID-19.

The V and J genes are TRBV18 and TRBJ1-1; D call uncertain. CDR1 is KGHSH and CDR2 is LQKENI in the germline V gene. Trimming shortened V by 2 bases and J by 3 bases, and 7 bases separated the two germline ends. The CDR3 contains 13 residues. CDR3 sequence: CASSPEPHTEAFF. CDR3 DNA sequence: TGTGCCAGCTCACCAGAGCCTCACACTGAAGCTTTCTTT.

This clone showed up just once. V and J are TRBV7-2 and TRBJ2-3; 12 positions agree with TRBD2. CDR3 length equals 16 residues. The J segment lost 4 bases and the V segment lost 5 bases, leaving 7 bases of the junction unmatched. Germline loops: CDR1 SGHTA, CDR2 FQGNSA. The chain's CDR3 is CASSPGTSGLADTQYF. The CDR3 DNA reads as TGTGCCAGCAGCCCCGGGACTAGCGGGTTAGCAGATACGCAGTATTTT.

The chain links TRBV28 to TRBJ1-5, with 9 bases aligning to TRBD1. This CDR3 has 16 amino acids. After removal of 5 bases from V and 0 bases from J, the junction contained 5 bases not matched to a gene. CDR1 and CDR2 from the germline V gene are MDHEN and SYDVKM. The CDR3 region is CASSGSGQGSNQPQHF. In DNA, the CDR3 is TGTGCCAGCAGTGGTTCGGGACAGGGTAGCAATCAGCCCCAGCATTTT.

The rearrangement uses TRBV18 and TRBJ2-3, with 8 positions matching TRBD1. V lost 2 bases, J lost 6 bases, and 7 bases stayed unmatched. The CDR3 has 15 residues. Germline CDR1 reads KGHSH; CDR2 reads LQKENI. The CDR3 DNA sequence: TGTGCCAGCTCACCATCCCAGGGGGCAGGGGATACGCAGTATTTT. Translated: CASSPSQGAGDTQYF.

The DNA for the CDR3 is TGTGCCAGCAGCAAACTGGGTACAGGGGGGAATGAAAAACTGTTTTTT. Its translation: CASSKLGTGGNEKLFF. The rearrangement links TRBV11-2 to TRBJ1-4, with 8 bases identical to TRBD1. CDR1 and CDR2 from the germline V gene are SGHAT and FQNNGV. With 5 bases clipped from V and 5 bases from J, the junction kept 10 bases outside the gene matches. This CDR3 comprises 16 residues.

This sequence joins TRBV28 and TRBJ1-2; 7 bases are a match to TRBD1. CDR3 length equals 15 residues. Per germline, CDR1 MDHEN and CDR2 SYDVKM. The V segment lost 7 bases and the J segment 8 bases; nucleotides outside the gene matches: 16. The chain's CDR3 is CASNGHVDRVRGYTF. CDR3 in DNA: TGTGCCAGCAACGGACACGTCGACAGGGTTCGCGGCTACACCTTC.

The gene calls are TRBV7-2 and TRBJ1-4; D remains unclear. The germline V gene has CDR1 SGHTA and CDR2 FQGNSA. The ends were cut back, 0 bases at V and 2 bases at J, with 10 bases in the middle. This CDR3 region has 16 residues. DNA for the CDR3: TGTGCCAGCAGCTTAGCTATGGCGAGGACTAATGAAAAACTGTTTTTT. Translation gives CASSLAMARTNEKLFF. The variable domain in full, completed from reference TRBV7-2 and TRBJ1-4, reads GAGVSQSPSNKVTEKGKDVELRCDPISGHTALYWYRQSLGQGLEFLIYFQGNSAPDKSGLPSDRFSAERTGGSVSTLTIQRTQQEDSAVYLCASSLAMARTNEKLFFGSGTQLSVL.

CDR3 region: CASSWGRGYLYEQYF. DNA of the CDR3: TGCGCCAGCAGCTGGGGCCGGGGGTACCTCTACGAGCAGTACTTC. The V gene is TRBV5-1, the J gene TRBJ2-7; D may be TRBD2 (6 bases). V dropped 3 bases and J dropped 3 bases, with 16 bases sitting between them. This CDR3 spans 15 amino acids. The germline V gene encodes CDR1 SGHRS and CDR2 YFSETQ.

In nucleotides, the CDR3 is TGTGCCAGTAGTATGGGACAGTCGCCTGGAAACACCATATATTTT. This sequence encodes CASSMGQSPGNTIYF. The chain carries TRBV19 and TRBJ1-3; TRBD1 matches at 7 bases. The CDR3 has 15 amino acids. CDR1 LNHDA and CDR2 SQIVND come from the germline V gene (reference sequence). With V trimmed by 3 bases and J by 2 bases, 4 bases remained unmatched.

This chain links TRBV19 with TRBJ1-2; maybe TRBD1 (6 bases). This CDR3 is 15 amino acids long. Trimming removed 3 bases at V and 0 bases at J, with 11 bases between. Germline V CDR1 and CDR2: LNHDA, SQIVND (reference sequence). The CDR3 sequence is CASSIQGSPNYGYTF. CDR3 nucleotides: TGTGCCAGTAGTATCCAGGGGTCACCTAACTATGGCTACACCTTC. Together with reference TRBV19 and TRBJ1-2, the CDR3 gives the full variable domain: DGGITQSPKYLFRKEGQNVTLSCEQNLNHDAMYWYRQDPGQGLRLIYYSQIVNDFQKGDIAEGYSVSREKKESFPLTVTSAQKNPTAFYLCASSIQGSPNYGYTFGSGTRLTVV.

V usage is TRBV21-1 and J usage is TRBJ2-3; the table assigns TRBD1, which was not confirmed against the DNA. TRBV21-1 is shown as a pseudogene. The CDR3 consists of 13 residues. CDR3: CASSRTGLDTQYF. CDR3 nucleotide sequence: TGTGCCAGCTCGAGGACAGGGCTAGATACGCAGTATTTT.

The J gene is TRBJ1-1, the V gene TRBV7-3; maybe TRBD1 (5 bases). The CDR3 spans 13 residues. Germline lookup yields CDR1 SGHTA and CDR2 FQGTGA. V was pared by 5 bases and J by 0 bases, with 7 bases between. CDR3 DNA sequence: TGTGCCAGCAGCCGACAGATGAACACTGAAGCTTTCTTT. Amino acids: CASSRQMNTEAFF.

The chain has TRBV27 and TRBJ2-3; D gene unclear. V was trimmed by 7 bases and J by 1 base, leaving 9 bases between them. Germline V CDR1 and CDR2: MNHEY, SMNVEV (reference sequence). The CDR3 is made up of 13 amino acids. The DNA for the CDR3 is TGTGCCAGCAACCCTGCGGGCACAGATACGCAGTATTTT. Translated, it gives CASNPAGTDTQYF.